The 4 T cell receptor beta chains in this list originate from one sample, sequenced in a study of blood T cell repertoires in COVID-19. Repertoires were generated with immunoSEQ multiplex PCR, while TCRdb's copy carries only in-frame clones and drops some. The sample yields almost 250,000 clones, roughly 90% seen once. Material: PBMCs or T cells enriched from blood (not recorded which). The origin of the receptors is a woman between 25 and 40 years old who had recovered from COVID-19.

The CDR3 loop reads CASSRGGRTYNEQFF. The CDR3, as DNA: TGTGCCAGTAGTAGGGGGGGGAGGACCTACAATGAGCAGTTCTTC. This chain joins TRBV19 and TRBJ2-1; TRBD2 agrees at 7 bases. Germline CDR1 is LNHDA and CDR2 is SQIVND (reference sequence). This CDR3 comprises 15 residues. Trimming cost V 4 bases and J 2 bases; bases outside gene matches: 5.

This rearrangement joins TRBV2 to TRBJ1-1; unclear D gene. This CDR3 has 11 residues. Germline CDR1 and CDR2: SNHLY and FYNNEI. The ends were cut back, 7 bases at V and 4 bases at J, with 7 bases in the middle. As DNA, the CDR3 is TGTGCCAGCAATCTTCGCACTGAAGCTTTCTTT. It specifies CASNLRTEAFF. Together with reference TRBV2 and TRBJ1-1, the CDR3 gives the full variable domain: EPEVTQTPSHQVTQMGQEVILRCVPISNHLYFYWYRQILGQKVEFLVSFYNNEISEKSEIFDDQFSVERPDGSNFTLKIRSTKLEDSAMYFCASNLRTEAFFGQGTRLTVV.

J is TRBJ1-2 and V is TRBV14, with D unresolved. V shed 1 base and J shed 7 bases, with 10 bases lying between them. This CDR3 comprises 13 residues. CDR1 and CDR2 from the germline V gene are SGHDN and FVKESK. The CDR3 nucleotides read TGTGCCAGCAGCCAAGTCATGAACGGTGGCTACACCTTC. It encodes CASSQVMNGGYTF.

The genes are TRBV7-9 and TRBJ1-1; 8 nucleotides match TRBD1. Germline-derived CDR1 and CDR2 are SEHNR and FQNEAQ (reference sequence). The CDR3 consists of 15 residues. V lost 5 bases to trimming and J lost 0 bases; unmatched junction nucleotides: 5. CDR3 amino acids: CASSPRDRMNTEAFF. The DNA for the CDR3 is TGTGCCAGCAGCCCCCGGGACAGGATGAACACTGAAGCTTTCTTT.